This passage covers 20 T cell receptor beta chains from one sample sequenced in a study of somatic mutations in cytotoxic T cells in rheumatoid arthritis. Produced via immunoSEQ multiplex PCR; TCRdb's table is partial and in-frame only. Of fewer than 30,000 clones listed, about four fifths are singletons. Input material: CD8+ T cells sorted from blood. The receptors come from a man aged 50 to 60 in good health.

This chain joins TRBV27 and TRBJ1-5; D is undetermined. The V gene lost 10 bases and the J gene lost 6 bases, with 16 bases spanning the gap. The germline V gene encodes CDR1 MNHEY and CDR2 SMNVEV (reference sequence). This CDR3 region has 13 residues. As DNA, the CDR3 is TGTGCCACCACCGGGTCCTTCGGTCAGCCCCAGCATTTT. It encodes CATTGSFGQPQHF.

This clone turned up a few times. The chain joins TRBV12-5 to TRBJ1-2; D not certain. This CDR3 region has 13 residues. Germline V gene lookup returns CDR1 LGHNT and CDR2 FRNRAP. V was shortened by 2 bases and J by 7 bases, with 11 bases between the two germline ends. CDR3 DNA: TGTGCTAGTGGTTTGAGGGTCACGGGTGGCTACACCTTC. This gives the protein CASGLRVTGGYTF.

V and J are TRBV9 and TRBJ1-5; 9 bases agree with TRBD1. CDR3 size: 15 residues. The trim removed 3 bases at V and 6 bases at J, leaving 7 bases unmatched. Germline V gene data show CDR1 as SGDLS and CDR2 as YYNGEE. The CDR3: CASSATGGASQPQHF. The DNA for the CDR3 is TGTGCCAGCAGCGCGACAGGGGGTGCCAGTCAGCCCCAGCATTTT.

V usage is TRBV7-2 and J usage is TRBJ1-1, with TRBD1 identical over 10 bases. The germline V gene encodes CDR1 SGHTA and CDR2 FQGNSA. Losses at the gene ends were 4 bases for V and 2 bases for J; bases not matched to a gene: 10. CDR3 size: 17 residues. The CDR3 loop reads CASSSHRDRGLNTEAFF. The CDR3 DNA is TGTGCCAGCAGCTCTCACCGGGACAGGGGTTTAAACACTGAAGCTTTCTTT.

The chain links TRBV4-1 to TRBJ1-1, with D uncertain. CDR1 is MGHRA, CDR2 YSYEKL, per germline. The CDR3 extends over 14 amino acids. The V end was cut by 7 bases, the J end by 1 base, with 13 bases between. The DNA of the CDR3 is TGCGCCAGCACTAAGAAGGAGGCGAACACTGAAGCTTTCTTT. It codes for CASTKKEANTEAFF.

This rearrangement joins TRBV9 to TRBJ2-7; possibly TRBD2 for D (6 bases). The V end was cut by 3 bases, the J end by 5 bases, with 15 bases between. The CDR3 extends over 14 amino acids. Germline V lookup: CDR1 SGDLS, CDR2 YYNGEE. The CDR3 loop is CASSAAGLHHEQYF. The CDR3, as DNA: TGTGCCAGCAGCGCCGCCGGACTACACCACGAGCAGTACTTC.

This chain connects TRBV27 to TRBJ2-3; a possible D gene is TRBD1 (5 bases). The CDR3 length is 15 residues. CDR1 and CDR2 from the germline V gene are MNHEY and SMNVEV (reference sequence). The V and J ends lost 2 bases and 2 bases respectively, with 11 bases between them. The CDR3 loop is CASSLGALDTDTQYF. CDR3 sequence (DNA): TGTGCCAGCAGTTTAGGGGCGCTAGACACAGATACGCAGTATTTT.

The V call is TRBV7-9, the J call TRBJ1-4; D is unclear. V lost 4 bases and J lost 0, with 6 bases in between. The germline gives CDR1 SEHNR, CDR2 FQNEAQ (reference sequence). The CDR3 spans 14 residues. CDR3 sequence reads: CASSYIATNEKLFF. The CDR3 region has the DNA TGTGCCAGCAGCTATATAGCAACTAATGAAAAACTGTTTTTT.

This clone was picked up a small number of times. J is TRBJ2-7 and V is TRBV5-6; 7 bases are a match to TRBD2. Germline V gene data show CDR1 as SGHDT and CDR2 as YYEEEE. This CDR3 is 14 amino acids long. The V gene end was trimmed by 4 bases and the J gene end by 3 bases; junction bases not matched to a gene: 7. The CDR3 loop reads CASSLGLGNYEQYF. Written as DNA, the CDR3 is TGTGCCAGCAGCCTAGGACTAGGAAACTACGAGCAGTACTTC. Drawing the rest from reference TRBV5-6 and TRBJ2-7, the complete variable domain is DAGVTQSPTHLIKTRGQQVTLRCSPKSGHDTVSWYQQALGQGPQFIFQYYEEEERQRGNFPDRFSGHQFPNYSSELNVNALLLGDSALYLCASSLGLGNYEQYFGPGTRLTVT.

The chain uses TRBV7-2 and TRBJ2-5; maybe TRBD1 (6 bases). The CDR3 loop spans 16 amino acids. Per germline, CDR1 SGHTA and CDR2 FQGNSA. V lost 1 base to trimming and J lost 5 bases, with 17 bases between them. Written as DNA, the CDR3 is TGTGCCAGCAGCTTAGATTGGGGGCTAGGATGGGAGACCCAGTACTTC. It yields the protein CASSLDWGLGWETQYF. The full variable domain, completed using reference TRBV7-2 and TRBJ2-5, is GAGVSQSPSNKVTEKGKDVELRCDPISGHTALYWYRQSLGQGLEFLIYFQGNSAPDKSGLPSDRFSAERTGGSVSTLTIQRTQQEDSAVYLCASSLDWGLGWETQYFGPGTRLLVL.

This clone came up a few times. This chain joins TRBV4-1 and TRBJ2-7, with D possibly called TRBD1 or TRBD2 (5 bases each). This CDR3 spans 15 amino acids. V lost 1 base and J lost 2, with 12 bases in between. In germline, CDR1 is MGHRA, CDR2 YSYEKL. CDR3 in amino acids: CASSQVGDGAYEQYF. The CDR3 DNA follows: TGCGCCAGCAGCCAAGTTGGGGACGGAGCCTACGAGCAGTACTTC.

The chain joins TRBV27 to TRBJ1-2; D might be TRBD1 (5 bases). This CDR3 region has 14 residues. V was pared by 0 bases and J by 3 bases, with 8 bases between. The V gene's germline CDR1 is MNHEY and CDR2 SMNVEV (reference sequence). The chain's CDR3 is CASSLSGDDYGYTF. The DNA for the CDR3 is TGTGCCAGCAGTTTATCTGGGGACGACTATGGCTACACCTTC.

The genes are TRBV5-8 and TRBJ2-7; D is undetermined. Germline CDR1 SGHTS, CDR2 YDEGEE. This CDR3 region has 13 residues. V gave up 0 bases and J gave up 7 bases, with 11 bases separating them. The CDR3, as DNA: TGTGCCAGCAGCTTGGGTGGGGTAGAAGAGCAGTACTTC. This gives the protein CASSLGGVEEQYF. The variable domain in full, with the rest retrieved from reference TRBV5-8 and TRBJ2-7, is EAGVTQSPTHLIKTRGQQATLRCSPISGHTSVYWYQQALGLGLQFLLWYDEGEERNRGNFPPRFSGRQFPNYSSELNVNALELEDSALYLCASSLGGVEEQYFGPGTRLTVT.

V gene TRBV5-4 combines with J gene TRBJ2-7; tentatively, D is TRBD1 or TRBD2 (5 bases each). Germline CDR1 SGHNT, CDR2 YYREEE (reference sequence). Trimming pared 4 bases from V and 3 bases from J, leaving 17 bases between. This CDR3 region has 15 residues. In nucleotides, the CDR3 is TGTGCCAGCAGCCGAAGGGACGGTCCCGGCTACGAGCAGTACTTC. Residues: CASSRRDGPGYEQYF.

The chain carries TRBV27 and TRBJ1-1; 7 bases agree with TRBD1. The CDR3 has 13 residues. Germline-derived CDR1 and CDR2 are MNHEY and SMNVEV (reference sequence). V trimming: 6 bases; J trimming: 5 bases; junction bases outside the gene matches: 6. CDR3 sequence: CASSRQGRTEAFF. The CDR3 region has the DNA TGTGCCAGCAGCCGACAGGGTCGAACTGAAGCTTTCTTT.

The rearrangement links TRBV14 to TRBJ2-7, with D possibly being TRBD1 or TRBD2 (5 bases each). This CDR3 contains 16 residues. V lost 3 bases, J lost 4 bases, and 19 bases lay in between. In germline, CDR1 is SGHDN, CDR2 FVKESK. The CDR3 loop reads CASSQGDGLPIYEQYF. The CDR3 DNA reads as TGTGCCAGCAGCCAGGGGGACGGCCTACCTATTTACGAGCAGTACTTC.

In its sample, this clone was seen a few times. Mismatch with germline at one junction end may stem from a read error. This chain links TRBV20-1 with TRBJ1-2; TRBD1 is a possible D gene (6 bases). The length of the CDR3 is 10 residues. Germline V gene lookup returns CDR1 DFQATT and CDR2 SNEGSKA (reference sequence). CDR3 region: CSGKYRGQTF. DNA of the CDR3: TGCAGTGGTAAATACCGAGGACAGACTTTC.

CDR3 DNA: TGTGCCAGCAGCTTCATTGAGACAGGGGAAGGGGAGCAGTACTTC. This encodes CASSFIETGEGEQYF. The genes are TRBV5-6 and TRBJ2-7, with 8 bases fitting TRBD1. This CDR3 comprises 15 residues. The germline CDR1 and CDR2 sequences are SGHDT and YYEEEE. After removal of 2 bases from V and 7 bases from J, the junction contained 11 bases not matched to a gene.

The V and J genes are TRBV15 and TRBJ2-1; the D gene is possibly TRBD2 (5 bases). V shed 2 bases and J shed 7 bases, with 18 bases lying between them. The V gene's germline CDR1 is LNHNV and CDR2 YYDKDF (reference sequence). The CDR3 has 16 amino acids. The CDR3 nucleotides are TGTGCCACCAGCAGATCGTTGGAGGCAGGCGTAAATGAGCAGTTCTTC. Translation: CATSRSLEAGVNEQFF.

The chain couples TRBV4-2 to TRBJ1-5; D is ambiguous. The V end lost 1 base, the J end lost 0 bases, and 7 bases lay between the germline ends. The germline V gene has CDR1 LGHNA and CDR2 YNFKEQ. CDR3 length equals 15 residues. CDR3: CASSQGRNSNQPQHF. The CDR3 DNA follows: TGTGCCAGCAGCCAAGGCCGAAATAGCAATCAGCCCCAGCATTTT.